This T cell receptor (beta chain) was documented in a study of blood T cell repertoires in COVID-19. Background on the study: Acute and convalescent COVID-19 samples came from the United States, Italy and Spain. T cells, B-cell-depleted T cells, or PBMCs supplied cDNA or gDNA.

In the authors' methods: From reference gene primer amplification, estimates of nucleated cell counts were derived. Assay: immunoSEQ multiplex PCR; the TCRdb copy retains only in-frame clones and omits some. V and J calls plus clone size are reproduced from that table; the DNA served to infer D and trimming. The sample records 130,000 to 150,000 clones, roughly 80% being singletons. Donors in Cohort 3 who had recovered were those with two negative PCRs, healthcare professional clearance, or resolution of their symptoms. Germline V gene lookup returns CDR1 KGHDR and CDR2 SFDVKD. V shed 2 bases and J shed 1 base, with 6 bases lying between them. The CDR3 totals 14 residues.

The source is a man aged 50-60 years who had recovered from COVID-19. Sequenced: PBMCs or T cells enriched from blood (not recorded which). This sequence joins TRBV24-1 and TRBJ2-3, with D possibly TRBD2 on 5 matching bases. CDR3 loop: CATSDSGGTDTQYF. DNA for the CDR3: TGTGCCACCAGTGATTCCGGGGGCACAGATACGCAGTATTTT.